This T cell receptor beta chain is drawn from a study of TIL therapy for anti-PD-1-resistant metastatic lung cancer. Study information: Tumors carried a median about 1.4 non-synonymous mutations per megabase.

V lost 8 bases to trimming and J lost 7 bases; unmatched junction nucleotides: 9. Germline loops: CDR1 GTSNPN, CDR2 SVGIG (reference sequence). CDR3 length equals 13 residues. This sample's time point: pre-treatment sample, taken before nivolumab and TIL therapy. The tumor samples were excised metastases, mostly pleural nodules or supraclavicular lymph nodes. In the case of this clone: As yet, its antigen is unknown.

Study-wide points: Many TIL product clones were absent from baseline tumor, suggesting clonal contraction. Compared with baseline intratumoral T cells, expanded TIL cultures were more clonal and less diverse (around 5.9% vs 31%).

This was the immunoSEQ v3 assay. Using immunoSEQ multiplex PCR, the repertoire was profiled, and TCRdb retains in-frame clones only, with some absent. The data contain approximately 9,400 clones, 56% of them singletons. The sample was tumor tissue, taken at baseline. V and J are TRBV30 and TRBJ2-3; TRBD2 aligns across 10 bases. The source of this sequence is a person aged 25 to 85 with non-small cell lung cancer. The CDR3 loop is CARLSGGANTQYF. The CDR3 region has the DNA TGTGCCCGATTAAGCGGGGGGGCCAATACGCAGTATTTT. Complete variable domain (other parts from reference TRBV30 and TRBJ2-3): SQTIHQWPATLVQPVGSPLSLECTVEGTSNPNLYWYRQAAGRGLQLLFYSVGIGQISSEVPQNLSASRPQDRQFILSSKKLLLSDSGFYLCARLSGGANTQYFGPGTRLTVL.